Below are 20 T cell receptor beta chains sequenced from a single sample in a study of T cell repertoires in cytomegalovirus infection. TCRdb analysed the reads with MiXCR anew, one entry per CDR3 protein. The sample has approximately 910,000 distinct CDR3 sequences, around 32% seen once. These receptors lack a known antigen. Sequenced here: cultured CD8+ T cells from PBMCs, sampled from culture after CMV antigen stimulation. All receptors come from a human donor in good health (CMV status not recorded). Some clones in this sample may be carry-over from other donors' samples.

This clonotype was found a few times. The chain employs TRBV6-5 and TRBJ2-2; D is possibly TRBD2 (5 bases). The CDR3 spans 17 residues. V was pared by 0 bases and J by 3 bases, with 14 bases between. Germline V CDR1 and CDR2: MNHEY, SVGAGI. The CDR3: CASSYSPPPRDTGELFF. CDR3 sequence (DNA): TGTGCCAGCAGTTACTCACCCCCCCCGCGGGACACCGGGGAGCTGTTTTTT.

This clonotype was detected once. DNA for the CDR3: TGTGCCAGCAGTTCCCCCGGGACAGGTGGATTCCGTACTGGAAACACCATATATTTT. Its protein product is CASSSPGTGGFRTGNTIYF. The chain is built from TRBV6-6 and TRBJ1-3; 8 nucleotides agree with TRBD1. CDR1 is MNHNY and CDR2 is SVGAGI in the germline V gene (reference sequence). The CDR3 sequence is 19 residues long. The J segment lost 2 bases and the V segment lost 4 bases, leaving 16 bases of the junction unmatched.

This clonotype was counted only a few times. The chain is built from TRBV2 and TRBJ2-4; TRBD2 might be the D (5 bases). Trimming removed 9 bases at V and 6 bases at J, with 9 bases between. CDR3 length: 11 amino acids. Germline CDR1 reads SNHLY; CDR2 reads FYNNEI. The CDR3 here is CASLRGNIQYF. CDR3 bases: TGTGCCAGTCTCCGGGGAAACATTCAGTACTTC.

This clonotype was detected a few times. The chain uses TRBV6-1 and TRBJ2-3; D not resolved. Germline-derived CDR1 and CDR2 are MNHNS and SASEGT. Trimming removed 0 bases from V and 1 base from J, with 11 bases in between. The CDR3 is 16 amino acids. CDR3 DNA sequence: TGTGCCAGCAGTGAAGCGTCCTCCCGGGGCACAGATACGCAGTATTTT. Encoded protein: CASSEASSRGTDTQYF.

The chain couples TRBV2 to TRBJ2-3, with 9 bases aligning to TRBD2. Germline V CDR1 and CDR2: SNHLY, FYNNEI. This CDR3 comprises 15 residues. With 4 bases clipped from V and 4 bases from J, the junction kept 6 bases outside the gene matches. DNA for the CDR3: TGTGCCAGCAGTGGGGCTAGCGGGACCGCAGATACGCAGTATTTT. Amino acids: CASSGASGTADTQYF. The complete variable domain, with remaining parts taken from reference TRBV2 and TRBJ2-3, reads EPEVTQTPSHQVTQMGQEVILRCVPISNHLYFYWYRQILGQKVEFLVSFYNNEISEKSEIFDDQFSVERPDGSNFTLKIRSTKLEDSAMYFCASSGASGTADTQYFGPGTRLTVL.

This clonotype showed up just a few times. V and J are TRBV12-3 or TRBV12-4 and TRBJ2-3; perhaps TRBD2 as D (6 bases). V lost 2 bases to trimming and J lost 0 bases, with 9 bases between them. CDR3 size: 15 residues. The CDR3 region has the DNA TGTGCCAGCAGTTTAACTAGCTCTAGCACAGATACGCAGTATTTT. Protein: CASSLTSSSTDTQYF.

V and J are TRBV7-6 and TRBJ2-7; D gene ambiguous. The CDR3 loop spans 16 amino acids. From germline, CDR1 is SGHVS and CDR2 FNYEAQ. The ends were cut back, 1 base at V and 2 bases at J, with 15 bases in the middle. CDR3 nucleotides: TGTGCCAGCAGCTTAGAAGCAGTACCGTTTACCTACGAGCAGTACGTC. This translates into CASSLEAVPFTYEQYV.

This chain uses TRBV7-6 with TRBJ1-1, with a weak D call TRBD1 (6 bases). Trimming left V 5 bases short and J 0 bases short, with 13 bases between. Germline lookup yields CDR1 SGHVS and CDR2 FNYEAQ. The CDR3 contains 15 residues. The CDR3 bases are TGTGCCAGCAGCCGTACAGGGAGCTTGAACACTGAAGCTTTCTTT. Encoded protein: CASSRTGSLNTEAFF. The full variable domain, with the rest looked up from reference TRBV7-6 and TRBJ1-1, is GAGVSQSPRYKVTKRGQDVALRCDPISGHVSLYWYRQALGQGPEFLTYFNYEAQQDKSGLPNDRFSAERPEGSISTLTIQRTEQRDSAMYRCASSRTGSLNTEAFFGQGTRLTVV.

There are a few counts of this clonotype. Possible read error: a much larger clone is one base away. This chain uses TRBV6-2 or TRBV6-3 with TRBJ2-1, with TRBD2 matching 10 bases. CDR3 length: 14 amino acids. Per germline, CDR1 MNHEY and CDR2 SVGEGT. As DNA, the CDR3 is TGTGTCAGCACCGACGGGCTAGCGGGGGAGTCCTTGTTCTTC. Protein sequence: CVSTDGLAGESLFF.

The chain carries TRBV19 and TRBJ1-1, with 7 bases identical to TRBD1. This CDR3 spans 15 amino acids. Germline V lookup: CDR1 LNHDA, CDR2 SQIVND (reference sequence). V shed 4 bases and J 0 bases; nucleotides not matched to a gene: 5. The CDR3 coding sequence is TGTGCCAGTAGTAATCGGGACAGATTGAACACTGAAGCTTTCTTT. Protein sequence: CASSNRDRLNTEAFF.

The chain uses TRBV7-6 and TRBJ2-5; either TRBD1 or TRBD2 may supply D (5 bases each). In germline, CDR1 is SGHVS, CDR2 FNYEAQ. The CDR3 spans 13 residues. V lost 11 bases to trimming and J lost 4 bases, with 17 bases between them. The CDR3 protein is CAGVVIGGETQYF. The CDR3 region has the DNA TGTGCCGGCGTGGTGATTGGGGGAGAGACCCAGTACTTC. Full variable domain (missing parts from reference TRBV7-6 and TRBJ2-5): GAGVSQSPRYKVTKRGQDVALRCDPISGHVSLYWYRQALGQGPEFLTYFNYEAQQDKSGLPNDRFSAERPEGSISTLTIQRTEQRDSAMYRCAGVVIGGETQYFGPGTRLLVL.

This clonotype was picked up a small number of times. CDR3 in amino acids: CAIRTTNYGYTF. The CDR3 DNA is TGTGCCATCAGAACAACTAACTATGGCTACACCTTC. The chain joins TRBV10-3 to TRBJ1-2; D call uncertain. The CDR3 loop spans 12 amino acids. Germline CDR1 is ENHRY and CDR2 is SYGVKD. V lost 6 bases and J 0 bases, leaving 5 bases between the germline ends.

This clonotype was counted between two and nine times. The chain is built from TRBV12-3 or TRBV12-4 and TRBJ1-1, with TRBD1 as a possible D gene (6 bases). V dropped 10 bases and J dropped 5 bases, with 17 bases sitting between them. The CDR3 has 13 amino acids. The CDR3 is CATVQGGKTEAFF. As DNA, the CDR3 is TGTGCCACCGTTCAAGGGGGAAAGACTGAAGCTTTCTTT.

The chain recombines TRBV6-5 with TRBJ1-2; 9 bases are shared with TRBD1. Per the germline V gene, CDR1 is MNHEY and CDR2 is SVGAGI. The CDR3 loop spans 13 amino acids. After removal of 6 bases from V and 5 bases from J, the junction contained 4 bases not matched to a gene. The CDR3 DNA is TGTGCCAGCAGGGAGACAGGGGGTTATGGCTACACCTTC. It is translated as CASRETGGYGYTF.

This clonotype was observed a few times. The chain recombines TRBV12-3 or TRBV12-4 with TRBJ2-6, with D maybe TRBD1 (5 bases). The CDR3 consists of 18 residues. The V and J ends lost 1 base and 2 bases respectively, with 15 bases between them. In DNA form, the CDR3 reads TGTGCCAGCAGTTTAGATCTGCCAGGGCTGCCTGGGGCCAACGTCCTGACTTTC. Encoded protein: CASSLDLPGLPGANVLTF.

On this clonotype: This sequence may be a read error, since a much larger clone differs from it by one base. The chain combines TRBV7-2 with TRBJ1-2; 7 bases align to TRBD1. The CDR3 sequence is 16 residues long. CDR1 is SGHTA, CDR2 FQGNSA, per germline. CDR3 region: CASSLATGQPNYDYTF. CDR3 DNA sequence: TGTGCCAGCAGCTTAGCAACGGGACAGCCTAACTATGACTACACCTTC.

This clonotype appeared a few times. This sequence joins TRBV6-2 or TRBV6-3 and TRBJ2-5, with TRBD1 matching 8 bases. The V gene's germline CDR1 is MNHEY and CDR2 SVGEGT. CDR3 size: 15 residues. V was clipped by 2 bases and J by 5 bases; unmatched bases: 7. The CDR3 DNA reads as TGTGCCAGCAGTTACCTAGGGACAGGCCTGGAGACCCAGTACTTC. Protein: CASSYLGTGLETQYF.

This clonotype has a count of ten or more. The V gene is TRBV12-3 or TRBV12-4, the J gene TRBJ2-3; 8 nucleotides line up with TRBD2. The trim removed 4 bases at V and 6 bases at J, leaving 9 bases unmatched. The CDR3 consists of 15 residues. CDR3 coding DNA: TGTGCCAGCAGTTCGGGACTAGGACCCTCGGATACGCAGTATTTT. Its protein product is CASSSGLGPSDTQYF.

This clonotype was recorded a few times. The CDR3 region is CASSRSRAGQMNTEAFF. The CDR3 DNA is TGTGCCAGCAGCCGAAGCCGAGCGGGGCAAATGAACACTGAAGCTTTCTTT. The V gene is TRBV28, the J gene TRBJ1-1, with a weak D call TRBD1 (5 bases). Trimming stripped 6 bases from V and 0 bases from J, with 20 bases between. Germline CDR1 is MDHEN and CDR2 is SYDVKM. The CDR3 loop spans 17 amino acids.

CDR3: CASSSGAGDNEQFF. CDR3 sequence (DNA): TGTGCCAGCAGCTCCGGAGCAGGGGATAATGAGCAGTTCTTC. The chain recombines TRBV7-4 with TRBJ2-1, with D perhaps matching TRBD1 (6 bases). V lost 4 bases and J 7 bases, leaving 14 bases between the germline ends. CDR3 length equals 14 residues. The V gene's germline CDR1 is SGHVT and CDR2 SQSDAQ. Supplemented by reference TRBV7-4 and TRBJ2-1, the full variable domain reads GAGVSQSPRYKVAKRGRDVALRCDSISGHVTLYWYRQTLGQGSEVLTYSQSDAQRDKSGRPSGRFSAERPERSVSTLKIQRTEQGDSAVYLCASSSGAGDNEQFFGPGTRLTVL.